This T cell receptor (beta chain) stems from a study of neurological immune-mediated disorders. Turning to the study itself: A relapsing-remitting course was seen in about 90% of the roughly 35 multiple sclerosis patients and a secondary progressive course in 3. Broader study findings: For the multiple sclerosis repertoire cluster, no association with any clinical or MRI feature was found.

This CDR3 comprises 12 residues. Germline loops: CDR1 LNHDA, CDR2 SQIVND (reference sequence). The V end was cut by 4 bases, the J end by 6 bases, with 8 bases between. Using its own MiXCR run on the 5' RACE reads, TCRdb lists one record per CDR3 protein. The table shows over 50,000 distinct CDR3 sequences, with roughly 4.9% occurring only once. 2 million PBMCs stored at -80 C were the source of the unsorted libraries. At least ten counts were recorded for this clonotype. Its antigen is unidentified. Material: PBMCs. The clonotype originates from a human donor with multiple sclerosis. The donor label of this sample is uncertain. This chain joins TRBV19 and TRBJ2-3; D gene ambiguous. The CDR3 sequence: CASSRLEDTQYF. Here the CDR3 DNA reads TGTGCCAGTAGTAGACTCGAGGATACGCAGTATTTT.